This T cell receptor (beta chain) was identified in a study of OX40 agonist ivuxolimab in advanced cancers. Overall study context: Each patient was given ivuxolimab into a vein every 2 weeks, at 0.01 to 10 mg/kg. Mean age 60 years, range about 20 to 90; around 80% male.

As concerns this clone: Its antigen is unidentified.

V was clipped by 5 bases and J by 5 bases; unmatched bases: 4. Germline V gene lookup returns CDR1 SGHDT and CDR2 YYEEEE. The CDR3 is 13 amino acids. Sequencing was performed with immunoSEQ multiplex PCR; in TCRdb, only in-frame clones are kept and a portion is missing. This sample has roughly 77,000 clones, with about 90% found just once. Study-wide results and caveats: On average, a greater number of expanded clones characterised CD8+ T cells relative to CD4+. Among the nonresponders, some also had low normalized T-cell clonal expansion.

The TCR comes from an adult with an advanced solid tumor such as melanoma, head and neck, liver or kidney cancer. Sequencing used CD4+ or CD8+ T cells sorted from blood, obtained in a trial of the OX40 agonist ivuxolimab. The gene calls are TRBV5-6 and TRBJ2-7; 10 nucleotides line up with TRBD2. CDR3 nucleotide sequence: TGTGCCAGCAGACTAGCGGGGCTCCACGAGCAGTACTTC. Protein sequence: CASRLAGLHEQYF.